Here is one T cell receptor beta chain with its context. V was shortened by 3 bases and J by 5 bases, with 10 bases between the two germline ends. The CDR3 is made up of 13 amino acids. The sample belongs to a study of CD8 T cells in ankylosing spondylitis. TCRdb called the 5' RACE reads again in MiXCR, with one record for every CDR3 protein. Counted here are approximately 250,000 distinct CDR3 sequences, roughly 32% occurring once; the ten biggest clones make up around 4.5%. The chain joins TRBV12-3 or TRBV12-4 to TRBJ2-5; a possible D gene is TRBD2 (5 bases). The sequenced sample consisted of blood, either unsorted or a sorted T cell fraction (not recorded which). The receptor was derived from a male donor with ankylosing spondylitis or in good health (not recorded which). CDR3 DNA sequence: TGTGCCAGCAGTTTTCTCCCGGGGGAGACCCAGTACTTC. This encodes CASSFLPGETQYF.